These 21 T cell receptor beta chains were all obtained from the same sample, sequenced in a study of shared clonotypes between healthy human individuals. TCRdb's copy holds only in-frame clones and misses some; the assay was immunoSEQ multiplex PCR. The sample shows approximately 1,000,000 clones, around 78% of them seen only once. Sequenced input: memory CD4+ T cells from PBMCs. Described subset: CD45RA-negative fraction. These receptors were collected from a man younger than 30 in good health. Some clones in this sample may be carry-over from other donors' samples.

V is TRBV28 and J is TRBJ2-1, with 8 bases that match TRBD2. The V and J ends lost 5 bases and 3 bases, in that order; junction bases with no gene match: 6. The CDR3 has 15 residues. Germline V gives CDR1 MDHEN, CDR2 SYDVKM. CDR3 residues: CASSPLAGNYNEQFF. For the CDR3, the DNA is TGTGCCAGCAGTCCCCTAGCGGGCAACTACAATGAGCAGTTCTTC.

The chain's CDR3 is CASRPTRRGLLNTEAFF. DNA of the CDR3: TGTGCCAGCAGACCTACTCGGCGGGGGCTGCTGAACACTGAAGCTTTCTTT. V gene TRBV28 combines with J gene TRBJ1-1; TRBD1 is a possible D gene (6 bases). Germline lookup yields CDR1 MDHEN and CDR2 SYDVKM. The CDR3 sequence is 17 residues long. With 6 bases removed from V and 0 bases from J, the gap between germline ends came to 20 bases.

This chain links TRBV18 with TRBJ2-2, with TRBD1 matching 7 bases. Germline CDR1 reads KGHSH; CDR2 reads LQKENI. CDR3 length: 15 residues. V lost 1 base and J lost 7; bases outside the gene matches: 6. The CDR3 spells CASSPRDSQGGELFF. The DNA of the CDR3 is TGTGCCAGCTCACCACGGGACAGCCAGGGCGGGGAGCTGTTTTTT. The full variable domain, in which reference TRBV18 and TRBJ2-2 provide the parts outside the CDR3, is NAGVMQNPRHLVRRRGQEARLRCSPMKGHSHVYWYRQLPEEGLKFMVYLQKENIIDESGMPKERFSAEFPKEGPSILRIQQVVRGDSAAYFCASSPRDSQGGELFFGEGSRLTVL.

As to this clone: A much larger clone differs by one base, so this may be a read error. CDR3 sequence: CASRDSYEQYF. The CDR3 region has the DNA TGTGCCAGCAGAGACTCCTACGAGCAGTACTTC. The chain uses TRBV11-1 and TRBJ2-7, with no clear D. The CDR3 has 11 amino acids. The ends were cut back, 6 bases at V and 0 bases at J, with 3 bases in the middle. Germline V gene data show CDR1 as SGHAT and CDR2 as FQDESV (reference sequence).

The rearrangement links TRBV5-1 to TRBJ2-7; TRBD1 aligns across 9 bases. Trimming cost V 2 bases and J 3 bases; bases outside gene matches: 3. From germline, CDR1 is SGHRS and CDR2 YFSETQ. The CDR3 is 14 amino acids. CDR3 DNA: TGCGCCAGCAGCTTTGGGACAGGGCGCTACGAGCAGTACTTC. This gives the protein CASSFGTGRYEQYF.

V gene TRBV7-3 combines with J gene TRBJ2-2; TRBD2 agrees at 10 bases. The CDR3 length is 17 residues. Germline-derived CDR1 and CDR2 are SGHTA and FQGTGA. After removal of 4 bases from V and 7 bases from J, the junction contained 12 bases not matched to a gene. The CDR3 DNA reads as TGTGCCAGCAGCTCACCCCCGACTAGCGGGTGGGGCGGGGAGCTGTTTTTT. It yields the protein CASSSPPTSGWGGELFF.

Here the CDR3 DNA reads TGTGCCAGCAGCCACAGGGGTACGAACATTCAGTACTTC. Translating it yields CASSHRGTNIQYF. The chain carries TRBV6-5 and TRBJ2-4; 7 nucleotides line up with TRBD1. V lost 6 bases to trimming and J lost 7 bases; unmatched junction nucleotides: 6. There are 13 residues in the CDR3. Germline V lookup: CDR1 MNHEY, CDR2 SVGAGI.

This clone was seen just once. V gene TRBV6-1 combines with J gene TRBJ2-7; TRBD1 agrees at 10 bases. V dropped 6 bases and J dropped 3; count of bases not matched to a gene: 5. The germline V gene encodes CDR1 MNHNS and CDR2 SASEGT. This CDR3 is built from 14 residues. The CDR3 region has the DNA TGTGCCAGCAGACGGGGACAGGGGATCTACGAGCAGTACTTC. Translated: CASRRGQGIYEQYF.

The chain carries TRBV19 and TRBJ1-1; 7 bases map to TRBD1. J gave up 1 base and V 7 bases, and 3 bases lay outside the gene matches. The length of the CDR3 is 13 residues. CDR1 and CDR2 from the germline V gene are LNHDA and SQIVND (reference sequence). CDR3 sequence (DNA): TGTGCCAGTACAGGACAGGCGAACACTGAAGCTTTCTTT. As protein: CASTGQANTEAFF.

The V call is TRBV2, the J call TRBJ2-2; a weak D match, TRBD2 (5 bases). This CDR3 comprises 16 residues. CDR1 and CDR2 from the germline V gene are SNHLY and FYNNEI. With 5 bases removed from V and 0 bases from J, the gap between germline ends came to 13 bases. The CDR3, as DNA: TGTGCCAGCAGTTACCTGGGAGTGGCGAACACCGGGGAGCTGTTTTTT. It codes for CASSYLGVANTGELFF.

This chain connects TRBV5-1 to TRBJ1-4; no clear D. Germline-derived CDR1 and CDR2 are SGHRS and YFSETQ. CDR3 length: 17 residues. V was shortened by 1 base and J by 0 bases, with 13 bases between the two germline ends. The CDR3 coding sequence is TGCGCCAGCAGCTTGTTCCCGGCTGGTGCAACTAATGAAAAACTGTTTTTT. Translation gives CASSLFPAGATNEKLFF.

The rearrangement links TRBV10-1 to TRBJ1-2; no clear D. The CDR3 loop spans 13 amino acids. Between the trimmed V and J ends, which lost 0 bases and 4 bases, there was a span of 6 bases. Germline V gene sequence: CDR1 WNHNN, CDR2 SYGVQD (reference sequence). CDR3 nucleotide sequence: TGCGCCAGCAGTGAGTCCACAGCCTATGGCTACACCTTC. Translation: CASSESTAYGYTF.

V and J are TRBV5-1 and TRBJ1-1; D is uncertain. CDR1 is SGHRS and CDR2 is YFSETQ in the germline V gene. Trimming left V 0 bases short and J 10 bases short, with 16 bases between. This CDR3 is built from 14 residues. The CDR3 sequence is CASSLGEQALRAFF. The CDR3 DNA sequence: TGCGCCAGCAGCTTGGGGGAGCAGGCGCTTCGAGCTTTCTTT.

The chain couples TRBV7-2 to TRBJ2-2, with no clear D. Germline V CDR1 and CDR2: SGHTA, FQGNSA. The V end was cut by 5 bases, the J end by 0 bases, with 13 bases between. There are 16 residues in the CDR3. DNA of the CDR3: TGTGCCAGCAGCCCCCATGGCGGTTCGAACACCGGGGAGCTGTTTTTT. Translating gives CASSPHGGSNTGELFF.

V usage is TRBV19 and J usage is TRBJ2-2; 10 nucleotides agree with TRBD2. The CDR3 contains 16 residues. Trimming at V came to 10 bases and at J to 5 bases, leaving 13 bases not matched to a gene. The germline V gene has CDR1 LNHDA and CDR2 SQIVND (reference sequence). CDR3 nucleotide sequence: TGTGCCACCAAACACCGGGTAGCGGGAGGAACCGGGGAGCTGTTTTTT. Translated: CATKHRVAGGTGELFF.

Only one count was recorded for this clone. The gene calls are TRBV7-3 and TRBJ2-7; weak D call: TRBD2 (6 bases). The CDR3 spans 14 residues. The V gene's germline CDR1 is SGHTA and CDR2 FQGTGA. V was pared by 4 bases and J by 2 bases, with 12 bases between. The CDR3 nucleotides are TGTGCCAGCAGCTATGGAGGGGTCCCCTACGAGCAGTACTTC. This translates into CASSYGGVPYEQYF.

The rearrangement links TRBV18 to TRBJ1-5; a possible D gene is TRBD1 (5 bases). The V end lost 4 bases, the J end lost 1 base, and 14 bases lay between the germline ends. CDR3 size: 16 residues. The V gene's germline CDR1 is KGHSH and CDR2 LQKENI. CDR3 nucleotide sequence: TGTGCCAGCTCACAGGGACGGCCTACGAGCAATCAGCCCCAGCATTTT. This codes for CASSQGRPTSNQPQHF.

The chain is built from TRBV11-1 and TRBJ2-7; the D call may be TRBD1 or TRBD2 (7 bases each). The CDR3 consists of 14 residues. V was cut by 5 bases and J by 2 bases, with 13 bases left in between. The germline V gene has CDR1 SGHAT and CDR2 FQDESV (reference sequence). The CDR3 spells CASSRQGGTYEQYF. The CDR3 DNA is TGTGCCAGCAGCCGACAGGGAGGGACCTACGAGCAGTACTTC.

The CDR3 DNA reads TGTGCCACCACATTTGGGTGGGAGTCAGATACGCAGTATTTT. Translation: CATTFGWESDTQYF. This chain joins TRBV28 and TRBJ2-3; D is possibly TRBD2 (5 bases). Trimming took off 10 bases at V and 4 bases at J, with 18 bases between the two ends. This CDR3 comprises 14 residues. The germline gives CDR1 MDHEN, CDR2 SYDVKM. Full variable domain (missing parts from reference TRBV28 and TRBJ2-3): DVKVTQSSRYLVKRTGEKVFLECVQDMDHENMFWYRQDPGLGLRLIYFSYDVKMKEKGDIPEGYSVSREKKERFSLILESASTNQTSMYLCATTFGWESDTQYFGPGTRLTVL.

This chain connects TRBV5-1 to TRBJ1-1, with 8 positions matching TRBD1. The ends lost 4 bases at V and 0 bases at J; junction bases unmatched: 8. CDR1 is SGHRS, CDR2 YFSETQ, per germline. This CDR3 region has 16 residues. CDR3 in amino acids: CASSRTGMAMNTEAFF. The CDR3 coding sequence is TGCGCCAGCAGCAGGACAGGGATGGCGATGAACACTGAAGCTTTCTTT.

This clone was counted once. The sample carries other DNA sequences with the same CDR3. CDR3 bases: TGTGCCAGCAGTTACCGACAGGGGGGGAATCAGCCCCAGCATTTT. Protein: CASSYRQGGNQPQHF. The V and J genes are TRBV6-6 and TRBJ1-5, with TRBD1 matching 9 bases. Germline V gives CDR1 MNHNY, CDR2 SVGAGI (reference sequence). The CDR3 contains 15 residues. The trim removed 2 bases at V and 4 bases at J, leaving 3 bases unmatched.